These T cell receptor beta chains were read from a single sample in a study of T cell repertoires and HLA-DP antigens. Sequenced by immunoSEQ multiplex PCR; TCRdb stores in-frame clones only, minus some. The table shows around 100,000 clones, with 90% to 95% occurring only once. The antigens of these receptors remain unknown. Material: CD4+ T cells from PBMCs. These receptors all come from a woman aged 18-29 years in good health and CMV-seronegative. CDR3s include the opening cysteine and the closing phenylalanine or tryptophan. A D gene is named only where the DNA matches it firmly. The size entry is marked missing in some rows and otherwise reads once, few, many or a size class.

J	D	length	size	V	DNA	CDR3
TRBJ2-5	-	14	-	TRBV2	TGTGCCAGCAGTGAACTTACAGAACAAGAGACCCAGTACTTC	CASSELTEQETQYF
TRBJ1-1	TRBD1	17	once	TRBV28	TGTGCCAGCAGGGAAGGCGGGGACAGGGGTATGAACACTGAAGCTTTCTTT	CASREGGDRGMNTEAFF
TRBJ2-3	-	11	once	TRBV30	TGTGCCTGGAGTCCGGCAGATACGCAGTATTTT	CAWSPADTQYF
TRBJ2-3	-	14	-	TRBV28	TGTGCCAGCAGCCCGGGCGGGAACACAGATACGCAGTATTTT	CASSPGGNTDTQYF
TRBJ2-3	TRBD2	17	-	TRBV4-1	TGCGCCAGCAGCCAACCTGGACTAGCGGCAATCACAGATACGCAGTATTTT	CASSQPGLAAITDTQYF
TRBJ2-6	-	18	-	TRBV7-6	TGTGCCAGCAGCTTAGCGCGGGAAAAGCCCTTTGGGGCCAACGTCCTGACTTTC	CASSLAREKPFGANVLTF
TRBJ1-2	-	15	-	TRBV7-2	TGTGCCAGCAGCTTAGACCGACAGATTAACTATGGCTACACCTTC	CASSLDRQINYGYTF
TRBJ2-4	TRBD2	13	-	TRBV6-6	TGTGCCAGCAGCCCCCCTGGGGGGGTCATTCAGTACTTC	CASSPPGGVIQYF
TRBJ2-1	-	13	-	TRBV11-1	TGTGCCAGCAGCGGGAAATGGAGCAATGAGCAGTTCTTC	CASSGKWSNEQFF
TRBJ1-2	TRBD1	15	-	TRBV5-4	TGTGCCAGCAGCTTGGCCGCAGGGGGAGGGTATGGCTACACCTTC	CASSLAAGGGYGYTF
TRBJ2-3	-	15	-	TRBV7-9	TGTGCCAGCAGCTTAGGAGGGATCGGGACAGATACGCAGTATTTT	CASSLGGIGTDTQYF
TRBJ2-1	-	13	-	TRBV2	TGTGCCAGCGGGGGGAGCTCCTACAATGAGCAGTTCTTC	CASGGSSYNEQFF
TRBJ2-7	TRBD2	11	-	TRBV20-1	TGCAGTGCTCCAGCGGGAGAGGGTCTGTACTTC	CSAPAGEGLYF
TRBJ1-1	TRBD1	16	-	TRBV5-6	TGTGCCAGCAGGGGACAGGGGGCTGGGTATTCCGGTGAAGCTTTCTTT	CASRGQGAGYSGEAFF
TRBJ2-1	TRBD1	16	-	TRBV4-3	TGCGCCAGCAGCCAGACCGGGACAGGGGTGTACAATGAGCAGTTCTTC	CASSQTGTGVYNEQFF
TRBJ2-1	-	13	-	TRBV5-4	TGTGCCAGCAGCTTGGCTGGCCTCAATGAGCAGTTCTTC	CASSLAGLNEQFF
TRBJ2-7	-	13	-	TRBV19	TGTGCCAGTAGTAGCCAGGGCGGGTACGAGCAGTACTTC	CASSSQGGYEQYF
TRBJ1-4	TRBD1	15	-	TRBV6-1	TGTGCCAGCAGTACGGACAGGGTAGGAGATGAAAAACTGTTTTTT	CASSTDRVGDEKLFF
TRBJ2-1	TRBD1	17	-	TRBV18	TGTGCCAGCTCACCCATCTCCGGGACAGGGTCCTACAATGAGCAGTTCTTC	CASSPISGTGSYNEQFF
TRBJ1-1	-	13	-	TRBV19	TGTGCCAGTAGTAGAGAGGCAGGGATGGTAGCTTTCTTT	CASSREAGMVAFF
TRBJ2-1	-	14	-	TRBV7-2	TGTGCCAGCAGCCCCGCTAATGCCTACAATGAGCAGTTCTTC	CASSPANAYNEQFF
TRBJ2-2	TRBD1	15	-	TRBV7-3	TGTGCCAGCAGCTTAAACAGGGGGGCCACCGGGGAGCTGTTTTTT	CASSLNRGATGELFF
TRBJ2-3	TRBD2	14	-	TRBV28	TGTGCCAGCAGATCGGGGGGGAGCACAGATACGCAGTATTTT	CASRSGGSTDTQYF
TRBJ2-6	-	15	-	TRBV5-4	TGTGCCAGCAGCTTGCAGGGAACTGGGGCCAACGTCCTGACTTTC	CASSLQGTGANVLTF
TRBJ1-5	-	13	once	TRBV28	TGTGCCACTGCCTCAGGGGTCAATCAGCCCCAGCATTTT	CATASGVNQPQHF
TRBJ2-1	TRBD2	15	-	TRBV11-3	TGTGCCAGCAGCCCCCGCGGACTAGCGGGGAATGAGCAGTTCTTC	CASSPRGLAGNEQFF
TRBJ1-1	-	14	-	TRBV19	TGTGCCAGTAGAGGTGGGGTCTTGAACACTGAAGCTTTCTTT	CASRGGVLNTEAFF
TRBJ2-5	TRBD1	15	-	TRBV6-5	TGTGCCAGCAGTTACTGGGACAGCCCGGGAGAGACCCAGTACTTC	CASSYWDSPGETQYF
TRBJ1-1	-	13	-	TRBV27	TGTGCCAGCAGTTTACGAGGTTCCACTGAAGCTTTCTTT	CASSLRGSTEAFF
TRBJ2-3	-	14	-	TRBV2	TGTGCCAGCAGTGAAGCGATAACCCCAGATACGCAGTATTTT	CASSEAITPDTQYF
TRBJ1-4	TRBD1	14	-	TRBV5-1	TGCGCCAGCAGGCCCGGGACAGGAAATGAAAAACTGTTTTTT	CASRPGTGNEKLFF
TRBJ1-2	-	14	-	TRBV28	TGTGCCAGCAGCCCGGGACTTCCTTTCTATGGCTACACCTTC	CASSPGLPFYGYTF
TRBJ1-6	TRBD1	15	-	TRBV7-2	TGTGCCAGCAGTTACCGACAGGGGGGGAATTCACCCCTCCACTTT	CASSYRQGGNSPLHF
TRBJ1-6	-	15	-	TRBV28	TGTGCCAGCAGTCGGAGGAGCTCCTATAATTCACCCCTCCACTTT	CASSRRSSYNSPLHF
TRBJ2-1	TRBD1	13	-	TRBV9	TGTGCCAGCAGCGAGACAGGGGTCAATGAGCAGTTCTTC	CASSETGVNEQFF